The next 32 T cell receptor beta chains were all read from a single sample in a study of CD4 T cells in relation to SARS-CoV-2 and coronaviruses. The method was immunoSEQ multiplex PCR; TCRdb's version includes in-frame clones alone and lacks a portion of them. The table has 50,000 to 70,000 clones, around 87% seen once. Unexposed donor CD4+ T cells date from 2011-2018, before the COVID-19 pandemic. Input material: memory CD4+ T cells from PBMCs. These receptors all come from a human donor in good health.

A few counts support this clone. The V and J genes are TRBV5-1 and TRBJ1-6; no firm D call. CDR3 length equals 15 residues. CDR1 is SGHRS, CDR2 YFSETQ, per germline. V was pared by 0 bases and J by 5 bases, with 9 bases between. The CDR3 region has the DNA TGCGCCAGCAGCTTGGAGCGGCAGAATAATTCACCCCTCCACTTT. Encoded protein: CASSLERQNNSPLHF.

In DNA, the CDR3 is TGTGCCAGCTCACTCTCCCGGGACAGGGTGAACACTGAAGCTTTCTTT. This gives the protein CASSLSRDRVNTEAFF. This rearrangement joins TRBV18 to TRBJ1-1; TRBD1 matches 9 bases. Looked up from germline, CDR1 is KGHSH and CDR2 is LQKENI. This CDR3 spans 16 amino acids. V lost 4 bases, J lost 0 bases, and 6 bases stayed unmatched.

The chain links TRBV6-1 to TRBJ2-1, with D perhaps assigned TRBD1 or TRBD2 (6 bases each). V was clipped by 3 bases and J by 4 bases, with 13 bases between them. CDR3 length: 15 amino acids. Germline CDR1 is MNHNS and CDR2 is SASEGT. The CDR3 DNA follows: TGTGCCAGCAGTGACGGAGGGGGTAGATACAATGAGCAGTTCTTC. It specifies CASSDGGGRYNEQFF.

This clone was picked up one time. The V call is TRBV6-5, the J call TRBJ2-5, with 10 bases aligning to TRBD2. In germline, CDR1 is MNHEY, CDR2 SVGAGI. This CDR3 has 13 amino acids. The V and J ends lost 10 bases and 5 bases, in that order; junction bases with no gene match: 7. For the CDR3, the DNA is TGTGCCACCCTAGCGGGAGAAGCTGAGACCCAGTACTTC. This gives the protein CATLAGEAETQYF.

This chain joins TRBV11-2 and TRBJ2-6, with 7 bases aligning to TRBD2. Losses at the gene ends were 2 bases for V and 1 base for J; bases not matched to a gene: 8. Germline-derived CDR1 and CDR2 are SGHAT and FQNNGV. The CDR3 sequence is 18 residues long. CDR3 sequence: CASSLRLAALSGANVLTF. DNA for the CDR3: TGTGCCAGCAGCTTAAGGCTAGCGGCTCTTTCTGGGGCCAACGTCCTGACTTTC.

This clone was found once. The V call is TRBV7-3, the J call TRBJ2-6; no clear D. CDR3 length: 13 residues. The V and J ends lost 0 bases and 12 bases respectively, with 9 bases between them. Looked up from germline, CDR1 is SGHTA and CDR2 is FQGTGA. Here the CDR3 reads CASSLTGSPVLTF. DNA of the CDR3: TGTGCCAGCAGCTTAACGGGGTCTCCCGTCCTGACTTTC. Full variable domain (rest looked up from reference TRBV7-3 and TRBJ2-6): GAGVSQTPSNKVTEKGKYVELRCDPISGHTALYWYRQSLGQGPEFLIYFQGTGAADDSGLPNDRFFAVRPEGSVSTLKIQRTERGDSAVYLCASSLTGSPVLTFGAGSRLTVL.

The chain recombines TRBV7-8 with TRBJ2-2; no definite D call. CDR3 length equals 16 residues. V lost 5 bases to trimming and J lost 0 bases, with 13 bases between them. The germline gives CDR1 SGHVS, CDR2 FQNEAQ. CDR3 sequence: CASSLTSRANTGELFF. The CDR3 bases are TGTGCCAGCAGCCTAACCTCCCGGGCGAACACCGGGGAGCTGTTTTTT.

This chain joins TRBV18 and TRBJ2-2; TRBD2 matches at 12 bases. The germline gives CDR1 KGHSH, CDR2 LQKENI. The CDR3 contains 18 residues. V lost 2 bases and J lost 4; bases outside the gene matches: 8. CDR3 loop: CASSPTLAGGSSTGELFF. The CDR3 nucleotides are TGTGCCAGCTCACCAACCCTAGCGGGGGGGTCGAGCACCGGGGAGCTGTTTTTT.

J is TRBJ2-3 and V is TRBV6-5, with D perhaps TRBD1 (5 bases). V was pared by 7 bases and J by 2 bases, with 10 bases between. Germline V gene lookup returns CDR1 MNHEY and CDR2 SVGAGI. The CDR3 is 13 residues long. The chain's CDR3 is CASKRGSTDTQYF. The CDR3 bases are TGTGCCAGCAAAAGGGGCTCCACAGATACGCAGTATTTT.

The V and J genes are TRBV7-9 and TRBJ2-7, with 10 bases fitting TRBD1. The ends lost 5 bases at V and 6 bases at J; junction bases unmatched: 7. The CDR3 loop spans 14 amino acids. Germline V gene data show CDR1 as SEHNR and CDR2 as FQNEAQ (reference sequence). CDR3 nucleotide sequence: TGTGCCAGCAGCGCGGGGACAGGGGAGGGCGAGCAGTACTTC. Residues: CASSAGTGEGEQYF.

This sequence joins TRBV10-1 and TRBJ2-1, with D possibly TRBD2 on 5 matching bases. Germline lookup yields CDR1 WNHNN and CDR2 SYGVQD (reference sequence). The CDR3 extends over 12 amino acids. V shed 8 bases and J shed 0 bases, with 5 bases lying between them. Written as DNA, the CDR3 is TGCGCCAGCGGGAGCTCCTACAATGAGCAGTTCTTC. It specifies CASGSSYNEQFF.

This chain connects TRBV5-1 to TRBJ1-2; no clear D. V was shortened by 5 bases and J by 8 bases, with 22 bases between the two germline ends. This CDR3 is built from 15 residues. In germline, CDR1 is SGHRS, CDR2 YFSETQ. CDR3 sequence: CASRSKGNNMGGYTF. CDR3 nucleotide sequence: TGCGCCAGCAGGTCGAAGGGAAACAATATGGGCGGCTACACCTTC.

The CDR3 loop is CASRGQGGLTEAFF. The CDR3, as DNA: TGTGCCAGCAGAGGACAGGGCGGCCTCACTGAAGCTTTCTTT. The chain joins TRBV2 to TRBJ1-1; TRBD1 matches at 8 bases. Trimming removed 6 bases from V and 4 bases from J; junction bases left unmatched: 7. There are 14 residues in the CDR3. Germline V lookup: CDR1 SNHLY, CDR2 FYNNEI.

This chain connects TRBV28 to TRBJ2-3; D is unresolved. Germline CDR1 and CDR2: MDHEN and SYDVKM. The CDR3 consists of 14 residues. V dropped 1 base and J dropped 2 bases, with 7 bases sitting between them. In DNA form, the CDR3 reads TGTGCCAGCAGTTTATCCGGGTACACAGATACGCAGTATTTT. Translating gives CASSLSGYTDTQYF. The variable domain in full, with the rest retrieved from reference TRBV28 and TRBJ2-3, is DVKVTQSSRYLVKRTGEKVFLECVQDMDHENMFWYRQDPGLGLRLIYFSYDVKMKEKGDIPEGYSVSREKKERFSLILESASTNQTSMYLCASSLSGYTDTQYFGPGTRLTVL.

The chain joins TRBV24-1 to TRBJ2-7, with D perhaps TRBD2 (5 bases). The V end was cut by 4 bases, the J end by 5 bases, with 8 bases between. Per germline, CDR1 KGHDR and CDR2 SFDVKD. The CDR3 covers 12 residues. CDR3: CATSDFSDEQYF. The CDR3 DNA follows: TGTGCCACCAGTGACTTTAGCGACGAGCAGTACTTC.

This rearrangement joins TRBV6-5 to TRBJ1-2; 8 nucleotides agree with TRBD1. CDR3 length: 14 amino acids. From germline, CDR1 is MNHEY and CDR2 SVGAGI. J was trimmed by 2 bases and V by 6 bases; bases with no gene match: 5. The CDR3 region has the DNA TGTGCCAGCAGGCGGGACAGGTCAAACTATGGCTACACCTTC. Its translation is CASRRDRSNYGYTF.

V is TRBV28 and J is TRBJ1-2, with 9 positions matching TRBD1. V was clipped by 5 bases and J by 8 bases; unmatched bases: 9. CDR1 is MDHEN and CDR2 is SYDVKM in the germline V gene. The CDR3 is 14 residues long. The CDR3 region is CASSPPGQGGGYTF. CDR3 nucleotide sequence: TGTGCCAGCAGTCCTCCGGGACAGGGCGGGGGCTACACCTTC.

The chain is built from TRBV3-1 (or the pseudogene TRBV3-2) and TRBJ2-7; 8 bases fit TRBD2. The CDR3 runs 14 residues. The V gene's germline CDR1 is LGHDT and CDR2 YNNKEL (reference sequence). With 6 bases clipped from V and 5 bases from J, the junction kept 9 bases outside the gene matches. CDR3 in amino acids: CASSGEAGEDEQYF. Here the CDR3 DNA reads TGTGCCAGCAGTGGCGAAGCGGGGGAGGACGAGCAGTACTTC.

This chain joins TRBV29-1 and TRBJ2-7; tentative D call: TRBD1 (5 bases). V was pared by 4 bases and J by 5 bases, with 12 bases between. In germline, CDR1 is SQVTM, CDR2 ANQGSEA. This CDR3 contains 12 residues. The CDR3 DNA is TGCAGCGTTGGAGCCAGGGTCCACGAGCAGTACTTC. It codes for CSVGARVHEQYF.

CDR3 bases: TGTGCCATCAGTAAAGCGGGATCTACCTACAATGAGCAGTTCTTC. Residues: CAISKAGSTYNEQFF. The rearrangement links TRBV10-3 to TRBJ2-1, with TRBD2 identical over 7 bases. The CDR3 runs to 15 residues. The V gene end was trimmed by 5 bases and the J gene end by 2 bases; junction bases not matched to a gene: 6. Germline CDR1 is ENHRY and CDR2 is SYGVKD.

In this sample, this clone turned up once. The chain is built from TRBV5-1 and TRBJ2-5; D is unclear. The CDR3 is 14 amino acids. Germline V gene data show CDR1 as SGHRS and CDR2 as YFSETQ. V was shortened by 0 bases and J by 1 base, with 7 bases between the two germline ends. The CDR3 protein is CASSLVSLQETQYF. For the CDR3, the DNA is TGCGCCAGCAGCTTGGTCTCCCTCCAAGAGACCCAGTACTTC. The whole variable domain, remainder taken from reference TRBV5-1 and TRBJ2-5, is KAGVTQTPRYLIKTRGQQVTLSCSPISGHRSVSWYQQTPGQGLQFLFEYFSETQRNKGNFPGRFSGRQFSNSRSEMNVSTLELGDSALYLCASSLVSLQETQYFGPGTRLLVL.

This clone was seen a single time. The rearrangement uses TRBV7-9 and TRBJ2-1; 7 bases are a match to TRBD2. The CDR3 totals 17 residues. CDR1 is SEHNR, CDR2 FQNEAQ, per germline (reference sequence). Unmatched junction bases numbered 16, after V lost 6 bases and J lost 5 bases. CDR3 sequence: CASRRRAAGKENNEQFF. In nucleotides, the CDR3 is TGTGCCAGCAGAAGACGGGCAGCGGGAAAGGAAAACAATGAGCAGTTCTTC.

In its sample, this clone was seen a few times. The rearrangement uses TRBV9 and TRBJ2-2; 7 bases fit TRBD2. CDR3 length: 14 residues. The V gene end was trimmed by 3 bases and the J gene end by 5 bases; junction bases not matched to a gene: 4. The germline V gene encodes CDR1 SGDLS and CDR2 YYNGEE. The CDR3 DNA sequence: TGTGCCAGCAGCGGACAACTAGCGACCGGGGAGCTGTTTTTT. Translated: CASSGQLATGELFF.

The chain recombines TRBV5-4 with TRBJ1-1; D gene uncertain. From germline, CDR1 is SGHNT and CDR2 YYREEE (reference sequence). This CDR3 region has 12 residues. The V and J ends lost 2 bases and 4 bases respectively, with 6 bases between them. The chain's CDR3 is CASSFRGTEAFF. The CDR3 coding sequence is TGTGCCAGCAGCTTCCGGGGCACTGAAGCTTTCTTT.

The chain links TRBV5-4 to TRBJ2-2, with D perhaps matching TRBD1 (7 bases). Germline assignment: CDR1 SGHNT and CDR2 YYREEE (reference sequence). This CDR3 spans 15 amino acids. The V gene lost 4 bases and the J gene lost 6 bases, with 16 bases spanning the gap. CDR3 bases: TGTGCCAGCAGCCCACCAGACAGGGAGGCCGGGGAGCTGTTTTTT. Protein product: CASSPPDREAGELFF.

The rearrangement joins TRBV27 to TRBJ1-2; possibly TRBD1 for D (5 bases). Per germline, CDR1 MNHEY and CDR2 SMNVEV (reference sequence). Trimming took 2 bases from V and 2 from J, leaving 15 bases between them. There are 16 residues in the CDR3. The CDR3 sequence: CASSLAFPGGNYGYTF. In DNA form, the CDR3 reads TGTGCCAGCAGTTTAGCCTTTCCGGGGGGGAACTATGGCTACACCTTC.

CDR3 sequence: CASSGGTGKSPNQPQHF. CDR3 nucleotide sequence: TGTGCCAGCAGTGGGGGGACAGGGAAGAGTCCCAATCAGCCCCAGCATTTT. The chain combines TRBV6-4 with TRBJ1-5; 9 bases are shared with TRBD1. J was trimmed by 3 bases and V by 4 bases; bases with no gene match: 10. The CDR3 runs 17 residues. Germline loops: CDR1 MRHNA, CDR2 SNTAGT.

The CDR3 nucleotides read TGTGCCAGCAGTTTAAGGGGATCCTACGAGCAGTACTTC. Translated: CASSLRGSYEQYF. The V call is TRBV11-3, the J call TRBJ2-7, with TRBD1 as a possible D gene (5 bases). This CDR3 has 13 amino acids. Per the germline V gene, CDR1 is SGHNT and CDR2 is YENEEA. The ends were cut back, 6 bases at V and 1 base at J, with 10 bases in the middle. The entire variable domain, with the rest obtained from reference TRBV11-3 and TRBJ2-7, is as follows: EAGVVQSPRYKIIEKKQPVAFWCNPISGHNTLYWYLQNLGQGPELLIRYENEEAVDDSQLPKDRFSAERLKGVDSTLKIQPAELGDSAVYLCASSLRGSYEQYFGPGTRLTVT.

This clone was observed a few times. In DNA, the CDR3 is TGTGCCAGCAGTGAAGGCCTTCTTGGGACCGGGGAGCTGTTTTTT. It yields the protein CASSEGLLGTGELFF. The chain has TRBV6-1 and TRBJ2-2; D remains ambiguous. This CDR3 comprises 15 residues. V was cut by 1 base and J by 5 bases, with 11 bases left in between. Germline V gene data show CDR1 as MNHNS and CDR2 as SASEGT.

In its sample, this clone was seen a few times. CDR3 residues: CASSLGSVNTEAFF. In DNA, the CDR3 is TGTGCCAGCAGCTTAGGTTCCGTGAACACTGAAGCTTTCTTT. The rearrangement links TRBV7-9 to TRBJ1-1; no clear D gene. V dropped 1 base and J dropped 0 bases, with 6 bases sitting between them. Germline V CDR1 and CDR2: SEHNR, FQNEAQ (reference sequence). The CDR3 runs to 14 residues.

The V and J genes are TRBV2 and TRBJ1-5, with 9 nucleotides matching TRBD1. CDR3 length: 14 amino acids. J lost 5 bases, V lost 4 bases, and 3 bases had no gene match. Germline V gene data show CDR1 as SNHLY and CDR2 as FYNNEI. CDR3 loop: CASSGWDRDQPQHF. CDR3 DNA sequence: TGTGCCAGCAGTGGCTGGGACAGGGATCAGCCCCAGCATTTT.

This clone was recorded once. The chain is built from TRBV24-1 and TRBJ2-5; perhaps TRBD1 as D (7 bases). Germline-derived CDR1 and CDR2 are KGHDR and SFDVKD. Trimming removed 4 bases at V and 7 bases at J, with 9 bases between. The CDR3 has 12 amino acids. The CDR3 coding sequence is TGTGCCACCAGTGACAGGGGGGCGACCCAGTACTTC. Amino acid sequence: CATSDRGATQYF.